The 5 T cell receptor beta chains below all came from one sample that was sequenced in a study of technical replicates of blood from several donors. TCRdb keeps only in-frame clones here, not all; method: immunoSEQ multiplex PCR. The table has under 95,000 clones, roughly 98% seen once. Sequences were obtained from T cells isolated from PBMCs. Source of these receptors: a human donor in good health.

For the CDR3, the DNA is TGCGCCAGCTCTGACAGGGGGCGGTCTGGGGCCAACGTCCTGACTTTC. It codes for CASSDRGRSGANVLTF. This chain uses TRBV5-1 with TRBJ2-6; 10 nucleotides match TRBD1. Germline lookup yields CDR1 SGHRS and CDR2 YFSETQ. The trim removed 7 bases at V and 1 base at J, leaving 5 bases unmatched. The CDR3 is 16 amino acids.

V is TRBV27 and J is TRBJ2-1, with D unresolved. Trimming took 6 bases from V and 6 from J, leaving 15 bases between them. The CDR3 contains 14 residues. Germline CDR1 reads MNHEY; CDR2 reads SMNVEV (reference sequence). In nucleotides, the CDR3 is TGTGCCAGCAGACTCGGGTGGCAGAGCAATGAGCAGTTCTTC. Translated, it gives CASRLGWQSNEQFF.

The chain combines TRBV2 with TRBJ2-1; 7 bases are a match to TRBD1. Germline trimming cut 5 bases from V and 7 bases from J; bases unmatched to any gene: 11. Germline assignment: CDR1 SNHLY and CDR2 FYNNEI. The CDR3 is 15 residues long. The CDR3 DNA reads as TGTGCCAGCAGTCCTGACAGGGAGTTTAGGAATGAGCAGTTCTTC. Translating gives CASSPDREFRNEQFF. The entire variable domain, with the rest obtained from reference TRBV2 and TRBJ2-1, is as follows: EPEVTQTPSHQVTQMGQEVILRCVPISNHLYFYWYRQILGQKVEFLVSFYNNEISEKSEIFDDQFSVERPDGSNFTLKIRSTKLEDSAMYFCASSPDREFRNEQFFGPGTRLTVL.

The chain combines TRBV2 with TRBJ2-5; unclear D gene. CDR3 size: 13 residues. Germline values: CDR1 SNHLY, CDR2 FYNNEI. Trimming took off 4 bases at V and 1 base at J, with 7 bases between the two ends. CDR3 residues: CASSGQTQETQYF. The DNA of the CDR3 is TGTGCCAGCAGTGGACAAACCCAAGAGACCCAGTACTTC. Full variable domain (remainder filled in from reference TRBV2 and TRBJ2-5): EPEVTQTPSHQVTQMGQEVILRCVPISNHLYFYWYRQILGQKVEFLVSFYNNEISEKSEIFDDQFSVERPDGSNFTLKIRSTKLEDSAMYFCASSGQTQETQYFGPGTRLLVL.

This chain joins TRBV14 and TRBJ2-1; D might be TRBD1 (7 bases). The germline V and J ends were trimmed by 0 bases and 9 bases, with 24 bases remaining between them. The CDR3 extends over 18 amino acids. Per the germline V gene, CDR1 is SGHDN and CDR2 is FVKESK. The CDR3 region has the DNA TGTGCCAGCAGCCAAGATTGGGGGAGGACAGGAGGCCGCGGTGAGCAGTTCTTC. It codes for CASSQDWGRTGGRGEQFF.